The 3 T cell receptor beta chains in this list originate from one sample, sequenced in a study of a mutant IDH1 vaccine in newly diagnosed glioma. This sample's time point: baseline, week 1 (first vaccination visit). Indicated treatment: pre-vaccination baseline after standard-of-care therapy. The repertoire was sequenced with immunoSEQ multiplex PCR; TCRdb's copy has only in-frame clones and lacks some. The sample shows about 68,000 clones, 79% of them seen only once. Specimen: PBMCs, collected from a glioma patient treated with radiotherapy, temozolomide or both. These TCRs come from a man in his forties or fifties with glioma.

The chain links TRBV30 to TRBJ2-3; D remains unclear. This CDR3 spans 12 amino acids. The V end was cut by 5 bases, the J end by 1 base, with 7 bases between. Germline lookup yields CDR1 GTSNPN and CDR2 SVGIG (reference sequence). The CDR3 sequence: CAWVSRTDTQYF. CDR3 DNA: TGTGCCTGGGTGTCCCGCACAGATACGCAGTATTTT.

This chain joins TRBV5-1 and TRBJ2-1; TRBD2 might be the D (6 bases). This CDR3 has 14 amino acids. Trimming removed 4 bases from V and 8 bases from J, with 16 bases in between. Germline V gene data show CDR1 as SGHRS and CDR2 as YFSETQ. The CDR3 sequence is CASSGGPGGYEQFF. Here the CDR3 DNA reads TGCGCCAGCAGCGGAGGACCCGGAGGGTATGAGCAGTTCTTC.

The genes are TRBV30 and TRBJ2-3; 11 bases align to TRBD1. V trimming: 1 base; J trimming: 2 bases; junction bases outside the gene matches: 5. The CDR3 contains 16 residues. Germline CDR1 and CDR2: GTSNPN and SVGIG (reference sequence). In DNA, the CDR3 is TGTGCCTGGAGTGGCGGACAGGGGGCTTCCACAGATACGCAGTATTTT. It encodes CAWSGGQGASTDTQYF.